A single sample is the source of the 5 T cell receptor beta chains below, sequenced in a study of beta chain features in type 1 diabetes (dated by TCRdb to about 2018). What the research found in general, with its limitations: Type 1 diabetes patients showed a moderate but significant shortening of TCRB CDR3 length in all four CD4+ subsets.

Library construction relied on the immunoSEQ multiplex PCR assay. The entire isolated RNA was reverse transcribed using the High Capacity cDNA Reverse Transcription Kit, and thus expressed TCRB transcripts were sequenced. TCRdb took this table from immuneACCESS and kept in-frame rearrangements with V and J called. Such tables lack part of the clones; where checked against another copy, unresolved V genes explain under half of the gap, and the rest is unexplained. Present in this sample are around 650,000 clones, roughly an eighth of which were seen just once. The biggest ten clones account for roughly 0.12% of the sample. Antigen specificity for these receptors is unknown. The sequencing input was naive CD4+ T cells from blood. Reading the label with the study, this specimen's cell subset or site is: true naive CD4+ T cells. The receptors derive from a young man with type 1 diabetes.

Only a few counts were recorded for this clone. The chain joins TRBV7-3 to TRBJ2-3, with unresolved D. There are 13 residues in the CDR3. CDR1 is SGHTA and CDR2 is FQGTGA in the germline V gene. V was shortened by 0 bases and J by 4 bases, with 5 bases between the two germline ends. In DNA form, the CDR3 reads TGTGCCAGCAGCTTAACGTACGCAGATACGCAGTATTTT. Protein sequence: CASSLTYADTQYF.

For the CDR3, the DNA is TGTGCCAGCAGTGGAACAGGCGGCGGGGAGCTGTTTTTT. Translating gives CASSGTGGGELFF. V gene TRBV6-4 combines with J gene TRBJ2-2; perhaps TRBD1 as D (5 bases). The CDR3 consists of 13 residues. V was trimmed by 4 bases and J by 7 bases, leaving 10 bases between them. CDR1 and CDR2 from the germline V gene are MRHNA and SNTAGT.

The chain combines TRBV23-1 with TRBJ1-2; D ambiguous. TRBV23-1 is known as an ORF, though its function is uncertain. Trimming shortened V by 7 bases and J by 8 bases, and 11 bases separated the two germline ends. The CDR3 has 11 residues. The CDR3 sequence is CASTNQRGYTF. The DNA for the CDR3 is TGCGCCAGCACGAACCAACGCGGCTACACCTTC.

The table lists this clone with many counts. J is TRBJ2-2 and V is TRBV7-9, with D tentatively TRBD1 or TRBD2 (5 bases each). Looked up from germline, CDR1 is SEHNR and CDR2 is FQNEAQ (reference sequence). This CDR3 is 15 amino acids long. Trimming took off 5 bases at V and 3 bases at J, with 13 bases between the two ends. CDR3 DNA sequence: TGTGCCAGCAGCCTAGGGGCAGCGGACACCGGGGAGCTGTTTTTT. It yields the protein CASSLGAADTGELFF. Full variable domain (rest looked up from reference TRBV7-9 and TRBJ2-2): DTGVSQNPRHKITKRGQNVTFRCDPISEHNRLYWYRQTLGQGPEFLTYFQNEAQLEKSRLLSDRFSAERPKGSFSTLEIQRTEQGDSAMYLCASSLGAADTGELFFGEGSRLTVL.

The sample holds a few counts of this clone. This chain uses TRBV5-4 with TRBJ2-2, with D maybe TRBD2 (5 bases). Germline V gene data show CDR1 as SGHNT and CDR2 as YYREEE (reference sequence). Trimming took off 0 bases at V and 4 bases at J, with 7 bases between the two ends. The CDR3 has 14 residues. CDR3 sequence reads: CASSLGLSTGELFF. The CDR3 DNA reads as TGTGCCAGCAGCTTGGGACTAAGCACCGGGGAGCTGTTTTTT. The variable domain in full, completed from reference TRBV5-4 and TRBJ2-2, reads ETGVTQSPTHLIKTRGQQVTLRCSSQSGHNTVSWYQQALGQGPQFIFQYYREEENGRGNFPPRFSGLQFPNYSSELNVNALELDDSALYLCASSLGLSTGELFFGEGSRLTVL.